The rows below give T cell receptor beta chains drawn from one sample of a study of cytomegalovirus exposure and HLA in healthy donors. Method: immunoSEQ multiplex PCR; TCRdb's copy keeps in-frame clones and lacks some. The data show over 100,000 clones, around four fifths seen once. The sequencing input was PBMCs. The receptors originated from a male donor in good health and CMV-seronegative. Both conserved end residues are part of each CDR3. A D gene is named only where the DNA matches it firmly. Some rows have no size entry. The others give once, few or many, or a class for an expanded clone.

V	J	D	size	length	CDR3	DNA
TRBV28	TRBJ2-7	.	.	16	CASSPRGGDVWREQYF	TGTGCCAGCAGTCCGAGAGGCGGGGACGTCTGGAGGGAGCAGTACTTC
TRBV30	TRBJ1-1	.	few	10	CAWENPEAFF	TGTGCCTGGGAGAACCCTGAAGCTTTCTTT
TRBV4-3	TRBJ2-6	TRBD1	.	17	CASSQGTGTAGANVLTF	TGCGCCAGCAGCCAAGGGACAGGGACTGCTGGGGCCAACGTCCTGACTTTC
TRBV27	TRBJ2-1	.	once	17	CASSSEGTLSSYNEQFF	TGTGCCAGCAGTTCGGAGGGGACCCTGAGCTCCTACAATGAGCAGTTCTTC
TRBV11-2	TRBJ1-1	.	.	15	CASSLFARLGTEAFF	TGTGCCAGCAGCTTATTTGCGCGGCTGGGCACTGAAGCTTTCTTT
TRBV7-7	TRBJ2-3	.	.	15	CASSLGPGETDTQYF	TGTGCTAGCAGCTTAGGGCCAGGGGAGACAGATACGCAGTATTTT
TRBV5-1	TRBJ1-1	.	.	16	CASSSLDKGQNTEAFF	TGCGCCAGCAGCTCCCTGGACAAGGGACAGAACACTGAAGCTTTCTTT
TRBV7-3	TRBJ1-1	TRBD1	.	15	CASSVTGGMNTEAFF	TGTGCCAGCAGCGTCACAGGGGGAATGAACACTGAAGCTTTCTTT
TRBV30	TRBJ2-7	.	.	13	CAWSTGAAYEQYF	TGTGCCTGGAGTACTGGGGCCGCCTACGAGCAGTACTTC
TRBV7-8	TRBJ1-5	.	.	17	CASSLDRDPSSNQPQHF	TGTGCCAGCAGCTTAGACAGGGACCCCAGTAGCAATCAGCCCCAGCATTTT
TRBV2	TRBJ1-3	.	few	18	CASSERRPQGLGGNTIYF	TGTGCCAGCAGTGAACGACGGCCACAGGGTTTGGGAGGAAACACCATATATTTT
TRBV7-8	TRBJ1-1	TRBD1	.	16	CASSLGGQGASTEAFF	TGTGCCAGCAGCTTAGGTGGACAGGGGGCTAGCACTGAAGCTTTCTTT
TRBV2	TRBJ1-5	.	.	14	CASSEMSRNQPQHF	TGTGCCAGCAGTGAAATGAGTCGTAATCAGCCCCAGCATTTT
TRBV28	TRBJ2-1	.	.	15	CASSLSTHSYNEQFF	TGTGCCAGCAGTTTATCTACCCACTCCTACAATGAGCAGTTCTTC
TRBV7-8	TRBJ2-3	TRBD2	.	17	CASSPILAGGPTDTQYF	TGTGCCAGCAGCCCCATACTAGCGGGGGGCCCCACAGATACGCAGTATTTT
TRBV19	TRBJ2-1	TRBD2	.	17	CASSMGWKREPFGEQFF	TGTGCCAGTAGTATGGGGTGGAAGCGGGAGCCCTTTGGAGAGCAGTTCTTC
TRBV6-6	TRBJ2-7	TRBD2	.	15	CASSYGGASGNPPYF	TGTGCCAGCAGTTACGGGGGGGCTAGCGGGAACCCCCCGTACTTC
TRBV6-1	TRBJ1-1	.	few	12	CASGQPPYRAFF	TGTGCCAGCGGTCAACCGCCCTACAGGGCTTTCTTT
TRBV9	TRBJ2-1	.	.	15	CASSVGTTSYNEQFF	TGTGCCAGCAGCGTAGGGACTACTTCCTACAATGAGCAGTTCTTC
TRBV4-3	TRBJ1-1	TRBD1	.	18	CASSHQPGTTGIDTEAFF	TGCGCCAGCAGCCACCAGCCCGGGACGACAGGGATCGACACTGAAGCTTTCTTT
TRBV4-1	TRBJ2-3	TRBD2	few	14	CASSPGLAGDTQYF	TGCGCCAGCAGCCCCGGACTAGCGGGAGATACGCAGTATTTT
TRBV5-4	TRBJ2-7	.	.	15	CASSFLGGGHYEQYF	TGTGCCAGCAGCTTTTTAGGCGGAGGGCACTACGAGCAGTACTTC
TRBV19	TRBJ2-7	.	.	15	CASSISQGLVYEQYF	TGTGCCAGTAGTATATCCCAGGGACTGGTCTACGAGCAGTACTTC
TRBV7-9	TRBJ1-1	.	.	17	CASSLIREGTGNTEAFF	TGTGCCAGCAGCTTAATTCGGGAAGGAACGGGGAACACTGAAGCTTTCTTT
TRBV5-1	TRBJ1-4	.	.	15	CASSLRGGPNEKLFF	TGCGCCAGCAGCTTGAGGGGGGGACCCAATGAAAAACTGTTTTTT
TRBV2	TRBJ2-7	.	.	11	CARGSSYEQYF	TGTGCCAGAGGGAGCTCCTACGAGCAGTACTTC
TRBV7-8	TRBJ2-2	TRBD2	.	15	CASSVRTSGAGELFF	TGTGCCAGCAGCGTAAGGACTAGCGGGGCCGGGGAGCTGTTTTTT
TRBV11-2	TRBJ2-7	.	.	12	CASSPFNYEQYF	TGTGCCAGCAGCCCATTCAACTACGAGCAGTACTTC
TRBV2	TRBJ2-7	TRBD2	once	15	CASFLGLATSYEQYF	TGTGCCAGCTTCCTGGGACTAGCGACCTCCTACGAGCAGTACTTC
TRBV2	TRBJ1-2	TRBD1	.	16	CARESTEDRRPGGYTF	TGTGCCAGGGAATCGACAGAGGACAGGCGGCCGGGTGGCTACACCTTC